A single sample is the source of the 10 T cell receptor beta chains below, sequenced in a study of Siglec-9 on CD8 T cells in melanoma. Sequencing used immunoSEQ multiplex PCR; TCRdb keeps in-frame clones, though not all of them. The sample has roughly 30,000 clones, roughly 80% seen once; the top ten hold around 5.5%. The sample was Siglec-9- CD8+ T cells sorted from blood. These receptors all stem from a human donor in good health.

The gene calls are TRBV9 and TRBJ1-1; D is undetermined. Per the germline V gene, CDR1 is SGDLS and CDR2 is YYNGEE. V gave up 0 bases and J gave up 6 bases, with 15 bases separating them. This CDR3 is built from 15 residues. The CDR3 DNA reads TGTGCCAGCAGCGTAGGCCGAGCCCCTGATGCTGAAGCTTTCTTT. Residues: CASSVGRAPDAEAFF.

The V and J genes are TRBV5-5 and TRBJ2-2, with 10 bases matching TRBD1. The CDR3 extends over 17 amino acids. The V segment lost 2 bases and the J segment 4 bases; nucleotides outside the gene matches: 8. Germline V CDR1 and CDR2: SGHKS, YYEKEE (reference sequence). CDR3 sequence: CASSFGQGVSITGELFF. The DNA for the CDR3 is TGTGCCAGCAGCTTTGGACAGGGGGTTTCTATCACCGGGGAGCTGTTTTTT. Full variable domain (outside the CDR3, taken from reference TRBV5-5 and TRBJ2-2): DAGVTQSPTHLIKTRGQQVTLRCSPISGHKSVSWYQQVLGQGPQFIFQYYEKEERGRGNFPDRFSARQFPNYSSELNVNALLLGDSALYLCASSFGQGVSITGELFFGEGSRLTVL.

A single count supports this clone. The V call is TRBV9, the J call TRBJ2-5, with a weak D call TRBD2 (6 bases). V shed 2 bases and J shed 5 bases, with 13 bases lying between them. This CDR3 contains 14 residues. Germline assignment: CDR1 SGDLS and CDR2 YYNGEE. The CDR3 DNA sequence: TGTGCCAGCAGCGTTGGAGGGAGCGTTGAGACCCAGTACTTC. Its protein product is CASSVGGSVETQYF.

This chain's CDR3 is CASSYSNSGEYNEQFF. CDR3 nucleotides: TGTGCCAGCAGTTACTCGAATAGCGGGGAGTACAATGAGCAGTTCTTC. The chain employs TRBV6-6 and TRBJ2-1; TRBD2 matches 8 bases. This CDR3 is built from 16 residues. Looked up from germline, CDR1 is MNHNY and CDR2 is SVGAGI (reference sequence). The trim removed 0 bases at V and 4 bases at J, leaving 5 bases unmatched.

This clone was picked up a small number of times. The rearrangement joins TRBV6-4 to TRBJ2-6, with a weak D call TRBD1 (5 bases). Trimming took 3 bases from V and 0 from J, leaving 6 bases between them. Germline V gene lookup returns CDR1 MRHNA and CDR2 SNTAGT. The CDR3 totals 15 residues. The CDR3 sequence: CASSEDISGANVLTF. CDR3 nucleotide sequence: TGTGCCAGCAGTGAGGACATCTCTGGGGCCAACGTCCTGACTTTC.

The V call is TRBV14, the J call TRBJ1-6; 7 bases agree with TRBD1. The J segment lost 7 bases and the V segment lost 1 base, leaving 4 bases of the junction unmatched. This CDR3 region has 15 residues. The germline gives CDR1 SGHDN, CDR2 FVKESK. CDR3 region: CASSQARTGNSPLHF. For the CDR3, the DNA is TGTGCCAGCAGCCAAGCCAGGACAGGAAATTCACCCCTCCACTTT. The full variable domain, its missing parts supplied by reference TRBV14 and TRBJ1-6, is EAGVTQFPSHSVIEKGQTVTLRCDPISGHDNLYWYRRVMGKEIKFLLHFVKESKQDESGMPNNRFLAERTGGTYSTLKVQPAELEDSGVYFCASSQARTGNSPLHFGNGTRLTVT.

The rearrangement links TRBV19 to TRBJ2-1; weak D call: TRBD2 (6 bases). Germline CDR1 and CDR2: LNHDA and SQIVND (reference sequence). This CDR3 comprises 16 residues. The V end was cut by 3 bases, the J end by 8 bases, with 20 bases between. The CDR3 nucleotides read TGTGCCAGTAGTATCGCGACTAGAGCTTCTTCCCATGAGCAGTTCTTC. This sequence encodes CASSIATRASSHEQFF.

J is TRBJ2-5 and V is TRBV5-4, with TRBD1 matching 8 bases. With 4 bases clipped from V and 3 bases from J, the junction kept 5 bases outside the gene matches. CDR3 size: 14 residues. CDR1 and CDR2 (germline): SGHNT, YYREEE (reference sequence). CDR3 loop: CASSPGQVKETQYF. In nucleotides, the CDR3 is TGTGCCAGCAGCCCGGGACAGGTTAAAGAGACCCAGTACTTC.

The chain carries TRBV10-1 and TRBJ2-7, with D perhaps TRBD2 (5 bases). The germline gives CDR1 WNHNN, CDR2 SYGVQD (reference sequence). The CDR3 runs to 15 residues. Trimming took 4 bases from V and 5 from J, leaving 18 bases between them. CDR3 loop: CASSVDIGSSDEQYF. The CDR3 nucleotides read TGCGCCAGCAGTGTAGACATTGGGAGTTCCGACGAGCAGTACTTC.

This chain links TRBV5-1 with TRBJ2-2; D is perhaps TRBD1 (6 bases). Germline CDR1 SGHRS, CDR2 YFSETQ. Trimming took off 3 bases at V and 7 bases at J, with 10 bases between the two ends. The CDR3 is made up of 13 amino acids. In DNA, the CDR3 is TGCGCCAGCAGCTCCGCAGGGGTCGGGGAGCTGTTTTTT. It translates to CASSSAGVGELFF.